This T cell receptor beta chain appears in the sequencing data of a study of T cell responses to AZD1222 COVID-19 vaccine. As to this clone: The sample carries other DNA sequences with the same CDR3.

The V gene end was trimmed by 0 bases and the J gene end by 2 bases; junction bases not matched to a gene: 2. CDR1 and CDR2 from the germline V gene are GTSNPN and SVGIG (reference sequence). This CDR3 region has 14 residues. The method was immunoSEQ multiplex PCR; TCRdb's version includes in-frame clones alone and lacks a portion of them. The top ten hold approximately 1.6% of the sample, which has 80,000 or so clones, nearly 90% seen once. This chain links TRBV30 with TRBJ2-7; 9 positions agree with TRBD1. The TCR was taken from an adult in good health. The sample in question was peripheral blood, obtained on day 0 of AZD1222 vaccination. CDR3 sequence: CAWSVGQGTYEQYF. The CDR3 nucleotides are TGTGCCTGGAGTGTGGGACAGGGTACCTACGAGCAGTACTTC.